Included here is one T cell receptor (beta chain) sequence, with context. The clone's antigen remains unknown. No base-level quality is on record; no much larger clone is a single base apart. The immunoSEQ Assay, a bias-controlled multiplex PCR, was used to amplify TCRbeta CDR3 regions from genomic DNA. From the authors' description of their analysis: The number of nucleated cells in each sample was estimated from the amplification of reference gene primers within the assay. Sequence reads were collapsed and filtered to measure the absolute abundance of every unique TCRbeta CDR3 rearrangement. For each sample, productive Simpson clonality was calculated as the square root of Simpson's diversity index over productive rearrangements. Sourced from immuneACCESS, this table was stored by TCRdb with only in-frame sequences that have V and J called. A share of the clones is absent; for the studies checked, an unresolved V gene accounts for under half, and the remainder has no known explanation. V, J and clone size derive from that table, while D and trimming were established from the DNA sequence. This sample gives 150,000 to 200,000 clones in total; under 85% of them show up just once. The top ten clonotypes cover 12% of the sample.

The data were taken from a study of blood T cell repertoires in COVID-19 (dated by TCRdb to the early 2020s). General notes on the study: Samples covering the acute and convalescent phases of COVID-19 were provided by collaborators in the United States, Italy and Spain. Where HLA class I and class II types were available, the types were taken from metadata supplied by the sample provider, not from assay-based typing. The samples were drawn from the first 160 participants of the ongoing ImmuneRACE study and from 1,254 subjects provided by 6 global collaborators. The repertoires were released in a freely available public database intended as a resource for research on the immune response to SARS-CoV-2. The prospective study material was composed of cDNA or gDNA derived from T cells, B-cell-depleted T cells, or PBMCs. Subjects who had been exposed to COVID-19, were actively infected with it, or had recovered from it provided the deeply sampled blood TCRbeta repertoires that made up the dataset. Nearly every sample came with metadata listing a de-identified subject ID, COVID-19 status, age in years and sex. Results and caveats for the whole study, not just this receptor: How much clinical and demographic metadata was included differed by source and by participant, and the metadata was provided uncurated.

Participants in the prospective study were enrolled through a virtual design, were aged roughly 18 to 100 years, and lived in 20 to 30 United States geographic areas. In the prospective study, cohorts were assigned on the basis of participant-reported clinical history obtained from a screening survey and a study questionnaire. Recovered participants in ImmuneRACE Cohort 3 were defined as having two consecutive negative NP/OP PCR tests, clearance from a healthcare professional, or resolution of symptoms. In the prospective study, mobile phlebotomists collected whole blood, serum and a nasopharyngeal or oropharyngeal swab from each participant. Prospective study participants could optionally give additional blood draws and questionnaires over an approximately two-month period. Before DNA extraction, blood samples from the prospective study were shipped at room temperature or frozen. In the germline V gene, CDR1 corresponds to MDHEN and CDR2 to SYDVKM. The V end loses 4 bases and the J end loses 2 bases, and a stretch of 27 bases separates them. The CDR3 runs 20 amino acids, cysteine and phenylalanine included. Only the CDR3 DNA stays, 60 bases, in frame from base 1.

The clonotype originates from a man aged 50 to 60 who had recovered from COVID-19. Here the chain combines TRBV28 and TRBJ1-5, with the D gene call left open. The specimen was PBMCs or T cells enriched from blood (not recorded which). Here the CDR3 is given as CASSSYLGRLENSGNQPQHF. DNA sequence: TGTGCCAGCAGTTCATATTTGGGGAGATTGGAAAATTCGGGCAATCAGCCCCAGCATTTT.